The T cell receptor (beta chain) under discussion was sequenced for a study of molecular identifiers for immune sequencing clone quantification. Study-wide background: Sequencing covered four of five parts into which replicate RNA from approximately 22,000 or 94,000 naive CD8 cells was split.

TCRdb re-called the PCR reads with MiXCR, one entry per CDR3 protein. Among over 600,000 distinct CDR3 sequences, approximately 20% were seen once, and the ten largest hold roughly 0.9%. This clonotype has a count of ten or more. Between the trimmed V and J ends, which lost 4 bases and 0 bases, there was a span of 18 bases. Germline assignment: CDR1 GTSNPN and CDR2 SVGIG (reference sequence). The CDR3 contains 16 residues. The specimen sequenced was naive CD8+ T cells from blood, with Jurkat cell RNA spiked in. The subset here: FACS-sorted CD8+CD4-CCR7+CD45RA+ naive T cells. This chain uses TRBV30 with TRBJ1-2; D is ambiguous. This clonotype was sampled from a human donor in good health. Some libraries in this study had Jurkat cell RNA spiked in. CDR3 residues: CAWNPTAEKANYGYTF. The CDR3 coding sequence is TGTGCCTGGAACCCCACGGCGGAGAAAGCTAACTATGGCTACACCTTC.